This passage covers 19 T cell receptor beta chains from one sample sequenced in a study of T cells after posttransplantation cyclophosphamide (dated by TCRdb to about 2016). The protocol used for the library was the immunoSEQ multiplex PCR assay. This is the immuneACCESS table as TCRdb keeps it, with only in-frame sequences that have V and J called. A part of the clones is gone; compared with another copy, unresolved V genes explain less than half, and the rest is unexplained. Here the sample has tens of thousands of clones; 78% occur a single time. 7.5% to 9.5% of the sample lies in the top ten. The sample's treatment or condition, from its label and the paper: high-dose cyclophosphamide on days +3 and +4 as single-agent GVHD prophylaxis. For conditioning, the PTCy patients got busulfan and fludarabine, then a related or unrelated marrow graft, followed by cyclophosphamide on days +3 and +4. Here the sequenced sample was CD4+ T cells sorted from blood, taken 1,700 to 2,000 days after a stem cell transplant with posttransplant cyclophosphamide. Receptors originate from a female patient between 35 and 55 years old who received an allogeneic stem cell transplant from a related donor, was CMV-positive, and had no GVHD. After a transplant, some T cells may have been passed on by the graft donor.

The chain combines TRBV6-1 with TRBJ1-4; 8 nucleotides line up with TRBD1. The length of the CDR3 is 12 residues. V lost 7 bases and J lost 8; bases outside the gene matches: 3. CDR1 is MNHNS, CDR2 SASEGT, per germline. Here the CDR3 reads CASNRGDEKLFF. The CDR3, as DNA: TGTGCCAGCAACAGGGGGGACGAAAAACTGTTTTTT.

For the CDR3, the DNA is TGTGCCAGCAGCCTTCCCGGGGCCCCGACTAGCGGGGGGACTCTAGCCAAAAACATTCAGTACTTC. Amino acid sequence: CASSLPGAPTSGGTLAKNIQYF. The chain recombines TRBV4-2 with TRBJ2-4; TRBD2 matches 13 bases. The trim removed 4 bases at V and 0 bases at J, leaving 18 bases unmatched. Germline V CDR1 and CDR2: LGHNA, YNFKEQ. The CDR3 is made up of 22 amino acids.

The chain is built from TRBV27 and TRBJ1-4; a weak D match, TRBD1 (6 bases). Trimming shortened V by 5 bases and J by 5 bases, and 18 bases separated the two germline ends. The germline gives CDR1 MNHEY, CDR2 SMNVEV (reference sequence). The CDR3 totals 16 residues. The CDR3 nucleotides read TGTGCCAGCAGTGGACTTAGGGGGTCTACCAATGAAAAACTGTTTTTT. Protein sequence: CASSGLRGSTNEKLFF.

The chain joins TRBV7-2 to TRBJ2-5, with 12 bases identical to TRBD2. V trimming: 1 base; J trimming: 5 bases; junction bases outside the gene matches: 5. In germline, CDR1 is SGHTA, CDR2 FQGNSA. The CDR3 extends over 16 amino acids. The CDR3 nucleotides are TGTGCCAGCAGCTTAGGGACTAGCGGGGCCCTGGAGACCCAGTACTTC. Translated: CASSLGTSGALETQYF.

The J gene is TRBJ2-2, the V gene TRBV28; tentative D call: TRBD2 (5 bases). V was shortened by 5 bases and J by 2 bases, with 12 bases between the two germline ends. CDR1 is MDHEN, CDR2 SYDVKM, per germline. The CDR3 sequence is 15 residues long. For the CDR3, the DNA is TGTGCCAGCAGTCCCGTAGGAGGAAACACCGGGGAGCTGTTTTTT. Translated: CASSPVGGNTGELFF.

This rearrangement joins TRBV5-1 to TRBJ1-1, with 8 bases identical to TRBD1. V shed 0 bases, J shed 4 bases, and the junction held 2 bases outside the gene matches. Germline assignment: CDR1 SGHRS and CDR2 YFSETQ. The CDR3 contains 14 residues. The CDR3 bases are TGCGCCAGCAGCTTGGACAGGGGGAGCACTGAAGCTTTCTTT. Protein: CASSLDRGSTEAFF.

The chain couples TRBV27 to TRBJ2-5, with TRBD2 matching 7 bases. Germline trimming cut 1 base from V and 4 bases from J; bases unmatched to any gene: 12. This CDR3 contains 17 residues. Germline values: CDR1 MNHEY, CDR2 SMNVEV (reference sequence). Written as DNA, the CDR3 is TGTGCCAGCAGTTTATTAGGGAGAGCGGGGCTGGGAGAGACCCAGTACTTC. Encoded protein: CASSLLGRAGLGETQYF.

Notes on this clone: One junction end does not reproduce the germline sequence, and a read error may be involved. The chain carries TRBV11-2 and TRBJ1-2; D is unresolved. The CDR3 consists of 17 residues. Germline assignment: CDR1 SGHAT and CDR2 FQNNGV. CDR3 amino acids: CASSLIGGRQSNYVYTF. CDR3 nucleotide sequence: TGTGCCAGCAGCTTAATCGGCGGCCGCCAGTCTAACTATGTCTACACCTTC.

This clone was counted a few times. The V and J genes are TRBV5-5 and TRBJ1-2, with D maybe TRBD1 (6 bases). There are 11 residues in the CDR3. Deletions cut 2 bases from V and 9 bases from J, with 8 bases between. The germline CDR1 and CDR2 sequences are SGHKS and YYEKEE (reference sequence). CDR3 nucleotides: TGTGCCAGCAGCTTACAGGGCAGCTACACCTTC. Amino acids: CASSLQGSYTF. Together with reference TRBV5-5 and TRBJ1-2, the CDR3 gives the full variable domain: DAGVTQSPTHLIKTRGQQVTLRCSPISGHKSVSWYQQVLGQGPQFIFQYYEKEERGRGNFPDRFSARQFPNYSSELNVNALLLGDSALYLCASSLQGSYTFGSGTRLTVV.

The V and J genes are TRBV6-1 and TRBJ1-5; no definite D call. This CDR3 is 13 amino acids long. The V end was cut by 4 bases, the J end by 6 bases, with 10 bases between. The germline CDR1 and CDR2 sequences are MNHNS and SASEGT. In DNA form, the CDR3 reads TGTGCCAGCAGTGGGACTGGACGTCAGCCCCAGCATTTT. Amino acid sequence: CASSGTGRQPQHF.

The DNA for the CDR3 is TGTGCCAGCAGCTATGACAGAATGAACACTGAAGCTTTCTTT. Its translation is CASSYDRMNTEAFF. The chain recombines TRBV7-2 with TRBJ1-1, with D perhaps matching TRBD1 (5 bases). From germline, CDR1 is SGHTA and CDR2 FQGNSA. This CDR3 comprises 14 residues. V was trimmed by 4 bases and J by 0 bases, leaving 9 bases between them.

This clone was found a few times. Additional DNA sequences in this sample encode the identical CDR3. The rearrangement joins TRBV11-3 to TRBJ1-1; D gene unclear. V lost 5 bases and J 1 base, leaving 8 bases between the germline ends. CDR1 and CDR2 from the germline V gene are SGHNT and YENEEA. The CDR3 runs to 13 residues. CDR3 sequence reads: CASSLGGNTEAFF. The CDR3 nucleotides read TGTGCCAGCAGCCTGGGAGGGAACACTGAAGCTTTCTTT. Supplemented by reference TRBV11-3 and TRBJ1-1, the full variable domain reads EAGVVQSPRYKIIEKKQPVAFWCNPISGHNTLYWYLQNLGQGPELLIRYENEEAVDDSQLPKDRFSAERLKGVDSTLKIQPAELGDSAVYLCASSLGGNTEAFFGQGTRLTVV.

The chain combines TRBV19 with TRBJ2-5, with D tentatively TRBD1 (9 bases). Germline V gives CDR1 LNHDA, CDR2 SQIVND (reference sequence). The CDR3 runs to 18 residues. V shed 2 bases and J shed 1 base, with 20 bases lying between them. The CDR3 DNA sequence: TGTGCCAGTAGTATATTCGGCGGGGGGACAGGGCTCCAAGAGACCCAGTACTTC. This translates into CASSIFGGGTGLQETQYF.

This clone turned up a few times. CDR3 protein: CASTKWQAPNTEAFF. The CDR3 DNA is TGTGCCAGCACCAAGTGGCAGGCCCCGAACACTGAAGCTTTCTTT. The gene calls are TRBV11-2 and TRBJ1-1; unclear D gene. This CDR3 spans 15 amino acids. V lost 7 bases, J lost 1 base, and 16 bases lay in between. CDR1 and CDR2 from the germline V gene are SGHAT and FQNNGV.

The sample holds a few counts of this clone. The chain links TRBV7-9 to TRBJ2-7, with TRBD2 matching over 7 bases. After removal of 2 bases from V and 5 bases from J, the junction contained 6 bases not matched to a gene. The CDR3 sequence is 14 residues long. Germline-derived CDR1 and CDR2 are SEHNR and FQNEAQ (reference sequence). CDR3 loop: CASSLNPGRDEQYF. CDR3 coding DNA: TGTGCCAGCAGCTTAAACCCGGGGAGGGACGAGCAGTACTTC.

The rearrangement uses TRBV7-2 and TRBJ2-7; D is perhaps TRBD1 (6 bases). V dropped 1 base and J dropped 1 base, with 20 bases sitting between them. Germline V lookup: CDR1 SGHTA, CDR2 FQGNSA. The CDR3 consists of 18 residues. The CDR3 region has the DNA TGTGCCAGCAGCTTAGGAGATAGGACAGCATATTTTTCCTACGAGCAGTACTTC. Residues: CASSLGDRTAYFSYEQYF.

CDR3 residues: CASSYRGLSTDTQYF. In DNA form, the CDR3 reads TGTGCCAGCAGTTATAGGGGGCTTAGCACAGATACGCAGTATTTT. The J gene is TRBJ2-3, the V gene TRBV6-5, with 7 nucleotides matching TRBD1. CDR1 is MNHEY, CDR2 SVGAGI, per germline. The CDR3 contains 15 residues. Trimming removed 3 bases from V and 0 bases from J; junction bases left unmatched: 3.

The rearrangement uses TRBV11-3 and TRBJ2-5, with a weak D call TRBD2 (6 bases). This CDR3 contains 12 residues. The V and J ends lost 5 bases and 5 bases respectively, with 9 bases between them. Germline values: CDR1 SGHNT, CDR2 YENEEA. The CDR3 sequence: CASSGTGETQYF. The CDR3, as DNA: TGTGCCAGCAGCGGGACTGGGGAGACCCAGTACTTC.

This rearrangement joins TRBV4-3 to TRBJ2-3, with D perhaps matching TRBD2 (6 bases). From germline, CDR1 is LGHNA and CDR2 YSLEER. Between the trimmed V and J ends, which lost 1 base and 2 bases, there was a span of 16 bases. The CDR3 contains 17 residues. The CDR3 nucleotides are TGCGCCAGCAGCCAAGTTGGTTACGGGACTTACACAGATACGCAGTATTTT. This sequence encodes CASSQVGYGTYTDTQYF.